One and the same sample provided the 11 T cell receptor beta chains below, sequenced in a study of blood T cell repertoires in COVID-19. The assay was immunoSEQ multiplex PCR, and TCRdb's table has in-frame clones only and misses some. Of under 250,000 clones in the sample, over 80% were seen once. What was sequenced was PBMCs or T cells enriched from blood (not recorded which). These receptors were collected from a woman aged 25 to 39 who had been exposed to COVID-19.

This clone has just one count. This chain links TRBV7-9 with TRBJ2-7, with TRBD1 matching over 9 bases. J gave up 7 bases and V 5 bases, and 6 bases lay outside the gene matches. This CDR3 is built from 13 residues. Germline V gene lookup returns CDR1 SEHNR and CDR2 FQNEAQ (reference sequence). The CDR3 DNA follows: TGTGCCAGCAGCCCCGGACAGGGGTGGGAGCAGTACTTC. Encoded protein: CASSPGQGWEQYF.

The chain couples TRBV2 to TRBJ1-5; D is unclear. Germline V CDR1 and CDR2: SNHLY, FYNNEI. The CDR3 covers 15 residues. V lost 1 base and J lost 2, with 9 bases in between. The CDR3 region has the DNA TGTGCCAGCAGTGAAGAGGGAGTCGGCAATCAGCCCCAGCATTTT. It translates to CASSEEGVGNQPQHF.

The chain links TRBV6-5 to TRBJ2-7; TRBD1 aligns across 12 bases. The germline gives CDR1 MNHEY, CDR2 SVGAGI. The ends lost 6 bases at V and 11 bases at J; junction bases unmatched: 8. The CDR3 covers 13 residues. This chain's CDR3 is CASRRDGTGGEYF. The DNA of the CDR3 is TGTGCCAGCAGGCGAGACGGGACAGGGGGCGAGTACTTC.

A single count supports this clone. The rearrangement links TRBV7-8 to TRBJ1-1; D is ambiguous. This CDR3 region has 14 residues. The germline V gene encodes CDR1 SGHVS and CDR2 FQNEAQ. Trimming pared 1 base from V and 0 bases from J, leaving 6 bases between. The CDR3 is CASSLGHLNTEAFF. In nucleotides, the CDR3 is TGTGCCAGCAGCTTAGGACATCTGAACACTGAAGCTTTCTTT.

The DNA for the CDR3 is TGTGCCAGCAGACCAGACAGGGAAGGTGGCTACACCTTC. Translated, it gives CASRPDREGGYTF. The chain combines TRBV7-8 with TRBJ1-2, with 7 nucleotides matching TRBD1. The germline gives CDR1 SGHVS, CDR2 FQNEAQ. The CDR3 covers 13 residues. J gave up 7 bases and V 6 bases, and 8 bases lay outside the gene matches.

The J gene is TRBJ1-3, the V gene TRBV27; D gene unclear. Between the trimmed V and J ends, which lost 0 bases and 1 base, there was a span of 16 bases. Germline V gene sequence: CDR1 MNHEY, CDR2 SMNVEV (reference sequence). The CDR3 is 18 amino acids. The DNA for the CDR3 is TGTGCCAGCAGTTTATCGAGGGCAGGAGCGGGATCTGGAAACACCATATATTTT. Translated: CASSLSRAGAGSGNTIYF.

The genes are TRBV7-6 and TRBJ1-3; 12 nucleotides match TRBD1. In germline, CDR1 is SGHVS, CDR2 FNYEAQ. The CDR3 is made up of 18 amino acids. The V segment lost 5 bases and the J segment 4 bases; nucleotides outside the gene matches: 12. The CDR3 here is CASSLRGGQGARGNTIYF. CDR3 nucleotide sequence: TGTGCCAGCAGCCTCCGGGGGGGACAGGGGGCGAGAGGAAACACCATATATTTT.

V is TRBV28 and J is TRBJ2-3; D remains ambiguous. This CDR3 is 15 amino acids long. Germline CDR1 and CDR2: MDHEN and SYDVKM. V was cut by 6 bases and J by 2 bases, with 15 bases left in between. CDR3 sequence reads: CASSLRGSSTDTQYF. CDR3 DNA: TGTGCCAGCAGCTTGAGAGGTTCCTCCACAGATACGCAGTATTTT.

V and J are TRBV2 and TRBJ1-2; D not resolved. Germline V gene data show CDR1 as SNHLY and CDR2 as FYNNEI. This CDR3 has 14 residues. Between the trimmed V and J ends, which lost 2 bases and 1 base, there was a span of 8 bases. The CDR3 loop reads CASSEWGVNYGYTF. For the CDR3, the DNA is TGTGCCAGCAGTGAATGGGGAGTTAACTATGGCTACACCTTC. The full variable domain, completed using reference TRBV2 and TRBJ1-2, is EPEVTQTPSHQVTQMGQEVILRCVPISNHLYFYWYRQILGQKVEFLVSFYNNEISEKSEIFDDQFSVERPDGSNFTLKIRSTKLEDSAMYFCASSEWGVNYGYTFGSGTRLTVV.

The chain couples TRBV6-5 to TRBJ2-3, with 8 bases matching TRBD2. After removal of 5 bases from V and 7 bases from J, the junction contained 8 bases not matched to a gene. The CDR3 sequence is 14 residues long. Per the germline V gene, CDR1 is MNHEY and CDR2 is SVGAGI. CDR3 sequence: CASSKAGGPYTQYF. In DNA form, the CDR3 reads TGTGCCAGCAGTAAGGCGGGAGGACCTTATACGCAGTATTTT.

The sample holds one count of this clone. This CDR3 is CASSVVPSGAYNEQFF. CDR3 bases: TGTGCCAGCAGCGTAGTGCCTAGCGGCGCCTACAATGAGCAGTTCTTC. V is TRBV9 and J is TRBJ2-1, with TRBD2 identical over 7 bases. Unmatched junction bases numbered 5, after V lost 0 bases and J lost 2 bases. This CDR3 region has 16 residues. Germline values: CDR1 SGDLS, CDR2 YYNGEE.